The clone carrying this T cell receptor (beta chain) came up once. One end of the junction is discordant with germline, which a read error may explain. Profiled with immunoSEQ multiplex PCR; TCRdb holds only in-frame clones, not every one. The top ten hold 4% to 5.5% of the sample, which has 470,000 or so clones, around 89% seen once. This CDR3 region has 14 residues. The germline V gene has CDR1 MDHEN and CDR2 SYDVKM. This sample was taken from a study of blood T cell repertoires in COVID-19. Study-wide context: The United States, Italy and Spain were the sources of the acute and convalescent COVID-19 samples. PBMCs, B-cell-depleted T cells, or T cells provided the cDNA or gDNA that made up the material.

J is TRBJ1-1 and V is TRBV28, with D maybe TRBD1 (5 bases). This TCR came from a woman between 25 and 40 years old with acute or convalescent COVID-19. Sequencing was carried out using peripheral blood. CDR3 sequence (DNA): TGTGCCAGCGGGAACGGGGGAGGGAACCCTGAAGCTTTCTTT. Its translation: CASGNGGGNPEAFF.